The rows below give T cell receptor beta chains drawn from one sample of a study of control samples from healthy donors and cancer patients. Assay: immunoSEQ multiplex PCR; the TCRdb copy retains only in-frame clones and omits some. The sample has about 120,000 clones; 93% are singletons. The sample comprised blood. These receptors originate from a man aged 25-40 years in good health. The CDR3 runs from the conserved cysteine through the conserved F or W. D genes are given only for firm matches. A row's size may be missing; if present it is once, few, many or a size class.

V gene	clone size	J gene	D gene	CDR3 DNA	CDR3 protein
TRBV18	NA	TRBJ1-1	NA	TGTGCCAGCTCACAGGAGAACACTGAAGCTTTCTTT	CASSQENTEAFF
TRBV6-5	NA	TRBJ1-6	NA	TGTGCCAGCAGTTATCAAGGCACCTATAATTCACCCCTCCACTTT	CASSYQGTYNSPLHF
TRBV5-4	NA	TRBJ2-7	TRBD1	TGTGCCAGCAGCTACGGGACAGGGGGCGATTTTGTGGGCGAGCAGTACTTC	CASSYGTGGDFVGEQYF
TRBV3-1/TRBV3-2	NA	TRBJ2-3	TRBD2	TGTGCCAGCAGCCCCACCTCGGCGGGGGTAATAGATACGCAGTATTTT	CASSPTSAGVIDTQYF
TRBV5-4	medium-sized	TRBJ1-1	TRBD1	TGTGCCAGCAGCCCACGACAGGGGATGAACACTGAAGCTTTCTTT	CASSPRQGMNTEAFF
TRBV6-6	NA	TRBJ2-4	TRBD1	TGTGCCAGCAGTTACGGGACAGGCCAAAACATTCAGTACTTC	CASSYGTGQNIQYF
TRBV27	NA	TRBJ2-7	TRBD2	TGTGCCAGCAGCCTGACTAGCGCCTACGAGCAGTACTTC	CASSLTSAYEQYF
TRBV11-2	once	TRBJ1-1	NA	TGTGCCAGCAGCCTCACGAACACTGAAGCTTTCTTT	CASSLTNTEAFF
TRBV6-5	NA	TRBJ2-3	NA	TGTGCCAGCAGTTGGACAGTTAGCACAGATACGCAGTATTTT	CASSWTVSTDTQYF
TRBV4-1	NA	TRBJ2-2	NA	TGCGCCAGCAGCCCCCCAGGGGTCGGGGAGCTGTTTTTT	CASSPPGVGELFF
TRBV7-2	once	TRBJ1-5	NA	TGTGCCAGCAGCTCCACAACAACGGCTGTAGACCAGCCCCAGCATTTT	CASSSTTTAVDQPQHF
TRBV7-2	NA	TRBJ1-6	NA	TGTGCCAGCCTCAGGGGCTCAGGGAATTCACCCCTCCACTTT	CASLRGSGNSPLHF
TRBV28	NA	TRBJ1-1	NA	TGTGCCAGCAGTTTGGAAGGAGGAAGGACTGAAGCTTTCTTT	CASSLEGGRTEAFF
TRBV18	NA	TRBJ1-2	TRBD1	TGTGCCAGCTCACCAGGGACAGGGCATGGCTACACCTTC	CASSPGTGHGYTF
TRBV19	NA	TRBJ1-1	NA	TGTGCCAGTAGTATAGCTAGGCAGGGCAGAACTGAAGCTTTCTTT	CASSIARQGRTEAFF
TRBV19	few	TRBJ1-1	TRBD1	TGTGCCAGTAGTATAACAGGGGTCACTGAAGCTTTCTTT	CASSITGVTEAFF
TRBV18	NA	TRBJ2-3	NA	TGTGCCAGCTCACCAGTGGGGGCTTCGGTAGGTTACACAGATACGCAGTATTTT	CASSPVGASVGYTDTQYF
TRBV6-5	NA	TRBJ2-1	NA	TGTGCCAGCGGGGAGCCTATACGGATTCATGAGCAGTTCTTC	CASGEPIRIHEQFF
TRBV3-1/TRBV3-2	NA	TRBJ2-7	TRBD2	TGTGCCAGCAGCGATATAGCGGGGAACTACGAGCAGTACTTC	CASSDIAGNYEQYF
TRBV7-6	NA	TRBJ2-7	TRBD2	TGTGCCAGCAGCTTAGCCCGGGTAGCGGGGGGCGAGCAGTACTTC	CASSLARVAGGEQYF
TRBV18	NA	TRBJ2-4	NA	TGTGCCAGCTCACCAAATGGGCCCCACAATGCCAAAAACATTCAGTACTTC	CASSPNGPHNAKNIQYF
TRBV6-5	NA	TRBJ2-1	NA	TGTGCCACCCCCGACAGTAGCTCCTACAATGAGCAGTTCTTC	CATPDSSSYNEQFF
TRBV5-1	NA	TRBJ1-3	NA	TGCGCCAGCAGCTTGACGACAGCCACGAGCTCTGGAAACACCATATATTTT	CASSLTTATSSGNTIYF
TRBV11-1	NA	TRBJ1-2	NA	TGTGCCAGCAGCTTGCTCTCGAACTATGGCTACACCTTC	CASSLLSNYGYTF
TRBV5-1	NA	TRBJ2-3	NA	TGCGCCAGCTGGGGAGATACGCAGTATTTT	CASWGDTQYF
TRBV2	few	TRBJ1-1	NA	TGTGCCAGCACCAGAAGGGGGTCCACTGAAGCTTTCTTT	CASTRRGSTEAFF
TRBV7-9	NA	TRBJ1-1	TRBD1	TGTGCCAGCAGCTCACCGGACCTTGGACAGGAAAACACTGAAGCTTTCTTT	CASSSPDLGQENTEAFF
TRBV5-4	NA	TRBJ1-6	NA	TGTGCCAGCAGCTTGGAGGGTTCACCCCTCCACTTT	CASSLEGSPLHF
TRBV7-9	NA	TRBJ1-2	NA	TGTGCCAGCAGCCTCAGGCTTACGGATGGCTACACCTTC	CASSLRLTDGYTF
TRBV12-3/TRBV12-4	few	TRBJ2-7	TRBD1	TGTGCCAGCAGTCTGGGACAGCCCTACGAGCAGTACTTC	CASSLGQPYEQYF
TRBV6-4	NA	TRBJ1-2	NA	TGTGCCACTACGGGGGGGGAAGACTATGGCTACACCTTC	CATTGGEDYGYTF
TRBV5-4	NA	TRBJ2-1	TRBD2	TGTGCCAGCAGCTTGGGGGTTGAGGCTAGCGGAGATTACAATGAGCAGTTCTTC	CASSLGVEASGDYNEQFF
TRBV12-3/TRBV12-4	NA	TRBJ1-2	NA	TGTGCCAGCAGTTTACTCTCCGGGAATGGCTACACCTTC	CASSLLSGNGYTF
TRBV5-4	NA	TRBJ2-1	NA	TGTGCCAGCAGCTTGGGGGGACTGAGCTCCTACAATGAGCAGTTCTTC	CASSLGGLSSYNEQFF
TRBV4-1	NA	TRBJ1-1	NA	TGCGCCAGCAGCCAAGTAGGAGTCTCGGGTGAAGCTTTCTTT	CASSQVGVSGEAFF
TRBV6-5	NA	TRBJ1-4	TRBD1	TGTGCCAGCAAAAGGGTTCAGGGGGCGGAAAAACTGTTTTTT	CASKRVQGAEKLFF
TRBV6-6	once	TRBJ1-5	NA	TGTGCCAGCAGTTACGGTACAGGGATGAATCAGCCCCAGCATTTT	CASSYGTGMNQPQHF